Shown below are 3 T cell receptor beta chains from a single sample sequenced in a study of shared clonotypes between healthy human individuals. Data came from immunoSEQ multiplex PCR; TCRdb stores just in-frame clones and leaves some out. The table has about 1.5 million clones, about 96% seen once. Sequencing was done on a sample of naive CD4+ T cells sorted from blood. Subset in this sample: CD45RA+ positively selected. These TCRs come from a man aged 25 to 40 in good health.

This clone was seen only once. The rearrangement links TRBV15 to TRBJ1-2; unclear D gene. This CDR3 spans 13 amino acids. Trimming left V 3 bases short and J 6 bases short, with 11 bases between. Germline CDR1 and CDR2: LNHNV and YYDKDF (reference sequence). For the CDR3, the DNA is TGTGCCACCAGCAGGGGGAGAGGCGATGGCTACACCTTC. Its protein product is CATSRGRGDGYTF.

The CDR3 protein is CASFPGLAPRGEDTQYF. DNA of the CDR3: TGTGCCAGCTTCCCGGGACTAGCGCCCCGTGGAGAAGATACGCAGTATTTT. This sequence joins TRBV18 and TRBJ2-3; TRBD2 agrees at 10 bases. The CDR3 runs to 17 residues. Germline CDR1 and CDR2: KGHSH and LQKENI. Unmatched junction bases numbered 15, after V lost 7 bases and J lost 5 bases.

The chain links TRBV5-5 to TRBJ2-7; D call uncertain. The CDR3 runs 13 residues. Germline CDR1 reads SGHKS; CDR2 reads YYEKEE (reference sequence). The germline V and J ends were trimmed by 3 bases and 3 bases, with 10 bases remaining between them. The CDR3 protein is CASSSHINYEQYF. CDR3 nucleotide sequence: TGTGCCAGCAGCTCTCATATCAACTACGAGCAGTACTTC.